This section outlines one T cell receptor beta chain sequence together with its context. What it binds is unknown. The sample belongs to a study of T cell responses to AZD1222 COVID-19 vaccine. Study findings and constraints: There were vaccine-associated CD4 TCRs across spike, dominant at 160-218 and 743-854.

Method: immunoSEQ multiplex PCR; TCRdb's copy keeps in-frame clones and lacks some. This sample has 130,000 to 150,000 clones, with 92% found just once. The V gene's germline CDR1 is LGHDT and CDR2 YNNKEL (reference sequence). The CDR3 sequence is 13 residues long. V lost 4 bases to trimming and J lost 0 bases, with 5 bases between them. The sequences come from peripheral blood, collected on day 0 of AZD1222 vaccination. This TCR derives from an adult in good health. The rearrangement links TRBV3-1 (or the pseudogene TRBV3-2) to TRBJ2-3; unclear D gene. The DNA of the CDR3 is TGTGCCAGCAGCCCCTTGAGCACAGATACGCAGTATTTT. Amino acids: CASSPLSTDTQYF.